Listed below are T cell receptor beta chains from one sample, sequenced in a study of cytomegalovirus exposure and HLA in healthy donors. Only in-frame clones appear in the TCRdb table, and some are missing; sequencing was by immunoSEQ multiplex PCR. The table includes approximately 110,000 clones, over 65% detected once. Sequencing was performed on PBMCs. Source of these receptors: a woman in her thirties in good health and CMV-seronegative. The CDR3 runs from the conserved cysteine through the conserved F or W. Each record gives: V gene, D gene, J gene, clone size, CDR3 DNA, CDR3 protein. D genes are given only for firm matches. Size tells how often a clone was seen (once, few, many) or the class of an expanded clone, and some rows leave it out.

>TRBV7-9|TRBD1|TRBJ1-1|-
TGTGCCAGCAGCTACAGGGGTGAAGGCACTGAAGCTTTCTTT
CASSYRGEGTEAFF
>TRBV7-6|TRBD1|TRBJ2-2|few
TGTGCCAGCAGCTTAGACAAGGACAGGGGGCTTGACGGGGAGCTGTTTTTT
CASSLDKDRGLDGELFF
>TRBV19|TRBD1|TRBJ1-2|-
TGTGCCAGTAGTCTCCAGACAGGGAATGGCTACACCTTC
CASSLQTGNGYTF
>TRBV19|-|TRBJ2-1|-
TGTGCCAGTAGCACCCAGGGCCTTTACAATGAGCAGTTCTTC
CASSTQGLYNEQFF
>TRBV4-1|TRBD1|TRBJ1-4|-
TGCGCCAGCAGCCACGGTCCCGGGACAGAGTTAGGTGAAAAACTGTTTTTT
CASSHGPGTELGEKLFF
>TRBV6-6|TRBD1|TRBJ2-7|few
TGTGCCAGCAGTTACCGTGGGACAGGGGACTACGAGCAGTACTTC
CASSYRGTGDYEQYF
>TRBV15|TRBD1|TRBJ1-2|-
TGTGCCACCAGCAGGGGACAGGGCCTGGCCAGGAGCTACACCTTC
CATSRGQGLARSYTF
>TRBV30|-|TRBJ1-3|-
TGTGCCTGGAGTGTGCGAGGAAACACCATATATTTT
CAWSVRGNTIYF
>TRBV6-4|-|TRBJ1-6|-
TGTGCCAGCAGTGACAGGGCAGGGTATGATTCACCCCTCCACTTT
CASSDRAGYDSPLHF
>TRBV5-1|-|TRBJ1-1|-
TGCGCCAGCAGCTTGGGATCCGGGAACACTGAAGCTTTCTTT
CASSLGSGNTEAFF
>TRBV19|-|TRBJ1-1|-
TGTGCCAGTAGTCCGGGACTTCCGAACACTGAAGCTTTCTTT
CASSPGLPNTEAFF
>TRBV6-1|-|TRBJ2-7|-
TGTGCCAGCAGTGCCCCTTTAGAGGGATTCGAGCAGTACTTC
CASSAPLEGFEQYF
>TRBV5-1|TRBD1|TRBJ1-1|-
TGCGCCAGCAGCGCAGACAGGGGGAACACTGAAGCTTTCTTT
CASSADRGNTEAFF
>TRBV4-3|-|TRBJ1-1|-
TGCGCCAGCAGCCAAGATCAATCCGGGAACACTGAAGCTTTCTTT
CASSQDQSGNTEAFF
>TRBV13|-|TRBJ1-1|once
TGTGCCAGCAGCTTAGAAGTCCGGACTGAAGCTTTCTTT
CASSLEVRTEAFF
>TRBV19|-|TRBJ1-2|-
TGTGCCAGTAGTATTTCGGGAGCTAACTATGGCTACACCTTC
CASSISGANYGYTF
>TRBV6-5|-|TRBJ1-1|once
TGTGCCAGCAGGTACGACCGGGGGAACACTGAAGCTTTCTTT
CASRYDRGNTEAFF
>TRBV5-1|-|TRBJ1-1|few
TGCGCCAGCAGCCCAGAGACGACTAAAGAAGCTTTCTTT
CASSPETTKEAFF
>TRBV15|-|TRBJ2-5|once
TGTGCCACCAGCAGATTGGAGGGGCGAGAGACCCAGTACTTC
CATSRLEGRETQYF
>TRBV28|-|TRBJ1-2|-
TGTGCCAGCAGTGTCATCCAGGGCCTTCTCTATGGCTACACCTTC
CASSVIQGLLYGYTF
>TRBV5-6|-|TRBJ1-5|-
TGTGCCAGCAGCTTGGGGGCAGTAAATCAGCCCCAGCATTTT
CASSLGAVNQPQHF
>TRBV15|-|TRBJ1-2|-
TGTGCCACCAGCAGAGATGGAGGGGAAGGTAGCTATGGCTACACCTTC
CATSRDGGEGSYGYTF
>TRBV4-2|TRBD1|TRBJ2-7|few
TGTGCCAGCAGCGCGACAGGGAGCTCCTACGAGCAGTACTTC
CASSATGSSYEQYF
>TRBV19|-|TRBJ2-7|-
TGTGCCAGTAGTATAGACGCCGGGTCACGGGAGCAGTACTTC
CASSIDAGSREQYF
>TRBV7-9|-|TRBJ2-1|once
TGTGCCAGCAGCCCTCGAGGGGACGGGAGAATTGAGCAGTTCTTC
CASSPRGDGRIEQFF
>TRBV5-6|-|TRBJ1-1|-
TGTGCCAGCAGAGCCGGGAGGAACACTGAAGCTTTCTTT
CASRAGRNTEAFF
>TRBV5-1|TRBD1|TRBJ1-1|-
TGCGCCAGCAGCTTCTTCGGACAGGCCCCGAACACTGAAGCTTTCTTT
CASSFFGQAPNTEAFF
>TRBV7-9|-|TRBJ1-1|once
TGTGCCAGCACCACCGGCGGATTAGAAGCTTTCTTT
CASTTGGLEAFF
>TRBV12-5|TRBD1|TRBJ1-2|-
TGTGCTAGTGGTTTGGACGACAGGGGCAACTATGGCTACACCTTC
CASGLDDRGNYGYTF
>TRBV28|TRBD1|TRBJ1-2|-
TGTGCCAGCAGTTTCGGGCAGGGGGCGAGGGGCTACACCTTC
CASSFGQGARGYTF
>TRBV11-2|-|TRBJ2-1|-
TGTGCCAGCAGCTGGAATAGCGGCCCTCCGTATGAGCAGTTCTTC
CASSWNSGPPYEQFF
>TRBV7-2|-|TRBJ1-5|few
TGTGCCAGCAGCTTAAAAGGGGGTCATAGCAATCAGCCCCAGCATTTT
CASSLKGGHSNQPQHF
>TRBV15|-|TRBJ2-7|-
TGTGCCACCAGTACCCCTTTGGACAGGCAGTACTTC
CATSTPLDRQYF
>TRBV27|-|TRBJ2-3|once
TGTGCCAGCAGTCCTCACAGGGTTGGGACAGATACGCAGTATTTT
CASSPHRVGTDTQYF
>TRBV6-1|TRBD1|TRBJ2-2|-
TGTGCCAGCAGTTCAGGGGGCGAGGTAACCGGGGAGCTGTTTTTT
CASSSGGEVTGELFF
>TRBV4-3|-|TRBJ1-2|-
TGCGCCAGCAGCCAAGAGGGCACCGAGGGAAAACTAAATGGCTACACCTTC
CASSQEGTEGKLNGYTF
>TRBV11-2|TRBD1|TRBJ2-7|-
TGTGCCAGCAGCGGGGACAGCCGCTACGAGCAGTACTTC
CASSGDSRYEQYF
>TRBV7-7|TRBD2|TRBJ2-1|-
TGTGCCAGCAGCAAGGACGGGGGGGATGAGCAGTTCTTC
CASSKDGGDEQFF
>TRBV4-1|-|TRBJ1-5|-
TGCGCCAGCAGCCAAGAGGGAGCCCATTATCAGCCCCAGCATTTT
CASSQEGAHYQPQHF
>TRBV5-8|-|TRBJ2-4|-
TGTGCCAGCAGCTTGTTTTTTAGGGGGGGCCGAACCAAAAACATTCAGTACTTC
CASSLFFRGGRTKNIQYF
>TRBV30|-|TRBJ1-5|few
TGTGCCTGGAGTGCACAGGTTGGGGTATATAGCAATCAGCCCCAGCATTTT
CAWSAQVGVYSNQPQHF
>TRBV2|-|TRBJ1-3|-
TGTGCCAGCCGGGGGAGTCGAAACACCATATATTTT
CASRGSRNTIYF
>TRBV5-1|-|TRBJ2-3|-
TGCGCCAGCAGCTCAAAAACAAAGACAGTTCTTAGCACAGATACGCAGTATTTT
CASSSKTKTVLSTDTQYF
>TRBV4-1|-|TRBJ1-5|-
TGCGCCAGCAGCCAAGAGGCTTTAAGCAATCAGCCCCAGCATTTT
CASSQEALSNQPQHF
>TRBV7-9|-|TRBJ2-1|-
TGTGCCAGCAGCCTAGGGGGAGGAGTCTCCTACAATGAGCAGTTCTTC
CASSLGGGVSYNEQFF
>TRBV18|TRBD1|TRBJ1-6|few
TGTGCCAGTTCTCGAGACAGGGACAATTCACCCCTCCACTTT
CASSRDRDNSPLHF
>TRBV30|-|TRBJ2-7|-
TGTGCCTGGACAGGTACCTACGAGCAGTACTTC
CAWTGTYEQYF
>TRBV5-1|TRBD2|TRBJ2-1|-
TGCGCCAGCAGCTTCTCACTAGCGGGGGGGCCCGATGAGCAGTTCTTC
CASSFSLAGGPDEQFF
>TRBV5-1|TRBD2|TRBJ2-7|few
TGCGCCAGCAGCCCGGGACTAACTAACTACGAGCAGTACTTC
CASSPGLTNYEQYF
>TRBV30|-|TRBJ1-1|-
TGTGCCTGGAGTGTACCAGGGCGCACTGAAGCTTTCTTT
CAWSVPGRTEAFF
>TRBV6-4|TRBD2|TRBJ2-3|-
TGTGCCAGCAGTCGAGCGGGAGGGTTCACAGATACGCAGTATTTT
CASSRAGGFTDTQYF
>TRBV30|-|TRBJ1-6|-
TGTGCCTGGAGTGTAGGGGCAGGGTACCACTTT
CAWSVGAGYHF